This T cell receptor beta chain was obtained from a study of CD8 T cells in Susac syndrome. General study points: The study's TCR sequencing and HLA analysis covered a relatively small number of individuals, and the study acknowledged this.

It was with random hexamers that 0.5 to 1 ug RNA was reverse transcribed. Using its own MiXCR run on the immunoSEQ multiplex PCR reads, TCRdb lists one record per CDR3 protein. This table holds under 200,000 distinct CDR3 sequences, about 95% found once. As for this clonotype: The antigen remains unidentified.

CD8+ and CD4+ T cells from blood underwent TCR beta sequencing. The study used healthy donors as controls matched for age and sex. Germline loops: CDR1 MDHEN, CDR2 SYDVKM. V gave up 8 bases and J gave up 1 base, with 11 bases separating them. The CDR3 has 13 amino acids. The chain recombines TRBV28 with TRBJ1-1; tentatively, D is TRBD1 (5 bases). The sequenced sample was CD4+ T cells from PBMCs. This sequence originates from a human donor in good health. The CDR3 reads CASSGDPNTEAFF. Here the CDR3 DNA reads TGTGCCAGCTCGGGGGACCCGAACACTGAAGCTTTCTTT.